This entry lists 3 T cell receptor beta chains sequenced from one sample in a study of blood T cell repertoires in COVID-19. Repertoires were generated with immunoSEQ multiplex PCR, while TCRdb's copy carries only in-frame clones and drops some. The sample carries roughly 100,000 clones, about 81% recorded once. The sequenced sample consisted of peripheral blood. All receptors derive from an elderly man with acute or convalescent COVID-19.

The chain recombines TRBV9 with TRBJ2-7; D remains unclear. Trimming cost V 0 bases and J 1 base, with 5 bases left between them. From germline, CDR1 is SGDLS and CDR2 YYNGEE. The CDR3 length is 13 residues. CDR3 nucleotides: TGTGCCAGCAGCGTAGGGCAGTCCTACGAGCAGTACTTC. Amino acid sequence: CASSVGQSYEQYF.

The chain combines TRBV30 with TRBJ1-4; D not certain. The CDR3 has 14 amino acids. Deletions cut 0 bases from V and 2 bases from J, with 7 bases between. The germline CDR1 and CDR2 sequences are GTSNPN and SVGIG (reference sequence). The CDR3 nucleotides read TGTGCCTGGAGTGTTTATCAGACTAATGAAAAACTGTTTTTT. This sequence encodes CAWSVYQTNEKLFF.

The rearrangement links TRBV10-2 to TRBJ1-1; weak D call: TRBD1 (5 bases). Germline assignment: CDR1 WSHSY and CDR2 SAAADI. The CDR3 has 13 amino acids. Trimming pared 10 bases from V and 1 base from J, leaving 13 bases between. Written as DNA, the CDR3 is TGCGCCACCAGAATACAGGCGAACACTGAAGCTTTCTTT. Its protein is CATRIQANTEAFF.